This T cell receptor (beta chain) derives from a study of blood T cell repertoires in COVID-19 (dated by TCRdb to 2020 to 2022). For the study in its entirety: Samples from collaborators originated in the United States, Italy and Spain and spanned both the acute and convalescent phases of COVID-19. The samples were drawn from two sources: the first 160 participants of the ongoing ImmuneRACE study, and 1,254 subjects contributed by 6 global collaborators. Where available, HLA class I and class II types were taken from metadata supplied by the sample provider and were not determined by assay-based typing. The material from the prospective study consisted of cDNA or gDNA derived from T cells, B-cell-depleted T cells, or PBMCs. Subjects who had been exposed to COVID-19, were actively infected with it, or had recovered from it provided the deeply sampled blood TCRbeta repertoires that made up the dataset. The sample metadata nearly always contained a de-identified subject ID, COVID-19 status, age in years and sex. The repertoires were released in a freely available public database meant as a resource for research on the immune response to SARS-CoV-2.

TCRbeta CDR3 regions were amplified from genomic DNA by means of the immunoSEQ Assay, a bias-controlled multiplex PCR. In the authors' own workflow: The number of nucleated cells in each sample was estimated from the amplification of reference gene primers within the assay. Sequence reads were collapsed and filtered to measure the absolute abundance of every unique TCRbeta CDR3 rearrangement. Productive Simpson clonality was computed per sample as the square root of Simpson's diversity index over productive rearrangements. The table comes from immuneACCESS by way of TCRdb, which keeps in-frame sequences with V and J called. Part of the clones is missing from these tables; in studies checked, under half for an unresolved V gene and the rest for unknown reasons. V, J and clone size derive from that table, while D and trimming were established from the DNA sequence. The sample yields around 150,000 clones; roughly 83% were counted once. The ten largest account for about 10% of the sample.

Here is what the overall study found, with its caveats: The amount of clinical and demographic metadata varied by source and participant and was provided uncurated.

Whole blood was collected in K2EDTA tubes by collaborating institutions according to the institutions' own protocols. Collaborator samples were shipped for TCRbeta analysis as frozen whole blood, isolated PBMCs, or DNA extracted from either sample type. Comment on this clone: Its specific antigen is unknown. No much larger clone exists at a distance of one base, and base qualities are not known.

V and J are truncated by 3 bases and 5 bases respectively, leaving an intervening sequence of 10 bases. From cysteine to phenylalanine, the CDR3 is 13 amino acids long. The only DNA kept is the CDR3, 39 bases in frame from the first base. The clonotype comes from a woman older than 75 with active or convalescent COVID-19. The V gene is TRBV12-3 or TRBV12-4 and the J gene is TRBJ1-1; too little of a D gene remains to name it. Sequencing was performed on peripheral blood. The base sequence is TGTGCCAGCAGTTTCCAGGTGGATACTGAAGCTTTCTTT. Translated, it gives CASSFQVDTEAFF.